The TCR beta chain under discussion was sequenced for a study of T-cell memory formation after mild COVID-19. Via MiXCR, TCRdb re-called the 5' RACE reads, giving one row per CDR3 protein. The profile shows around 200,000 distinct CDR3 sequences, around 9.5% of them singletons. This clonotype was detected only a few times. Sequencing input: PBMCs or a T cell subset sorted from them (not recorded which). The receptor was derived from a man younger than 35 who had mild COVID-19 (a few samples of this study predate the infection). Cell type and time point are not known.

Here the CDR3 reads CASSLFENTEAFF. The CDR3 nucleotides read TGTGCCAGCAGCTTGTTTGAGAACACTGAAGCTTTCTTT. J is TRBJ1-1 and V is TRBV7-9; D ambiguous. The CDR3 has 13 amino acids. The V gene lost 3 bases and the J gene lost 1 base, with 6 bases spanning the gap. Germline assignment: CDR1 SEHNR and CDR2 FQNEAQ (reference sequence).